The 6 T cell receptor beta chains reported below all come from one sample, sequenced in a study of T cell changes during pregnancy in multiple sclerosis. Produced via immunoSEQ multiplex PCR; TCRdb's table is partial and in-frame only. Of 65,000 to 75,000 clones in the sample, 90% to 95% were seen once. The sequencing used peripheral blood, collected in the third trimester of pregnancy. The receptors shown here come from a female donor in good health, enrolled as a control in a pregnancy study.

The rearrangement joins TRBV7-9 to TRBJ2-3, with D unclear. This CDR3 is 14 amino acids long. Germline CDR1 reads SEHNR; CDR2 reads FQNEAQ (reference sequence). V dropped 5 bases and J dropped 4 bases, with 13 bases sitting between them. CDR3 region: CASSLARLADTQYF. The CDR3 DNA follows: TGTGCCAGCAGCCTTGCGAGGTTAGCAGATACGCAGTATTTT.

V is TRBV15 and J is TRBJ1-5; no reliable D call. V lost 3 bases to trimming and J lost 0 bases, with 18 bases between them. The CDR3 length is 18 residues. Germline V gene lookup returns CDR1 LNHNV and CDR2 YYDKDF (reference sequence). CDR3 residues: CATSRGLTRDYSNQPQHF. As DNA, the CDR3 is TGTGCCACCAGCAGGGGCTTGACCCGTGACTATAGCAATCAGCCCCAGCATTTT.

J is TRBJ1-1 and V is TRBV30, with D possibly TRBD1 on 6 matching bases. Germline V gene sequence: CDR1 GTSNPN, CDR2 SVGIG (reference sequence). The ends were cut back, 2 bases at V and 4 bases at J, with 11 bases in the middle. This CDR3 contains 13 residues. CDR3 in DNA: TGTGCCTGGAGTCCAGGGGCCTCCACTGAAGCTTTCTTT. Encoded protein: CAWSPGASTEAFF.

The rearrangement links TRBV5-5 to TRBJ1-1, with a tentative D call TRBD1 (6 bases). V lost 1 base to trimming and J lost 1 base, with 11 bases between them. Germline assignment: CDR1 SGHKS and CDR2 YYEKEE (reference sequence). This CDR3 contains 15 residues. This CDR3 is CASSLYQGTNTEAFF. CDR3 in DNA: TGTGCCAGCAGCTTGTATCAGGGGACGAACACTGAAGCTTTCTTT.

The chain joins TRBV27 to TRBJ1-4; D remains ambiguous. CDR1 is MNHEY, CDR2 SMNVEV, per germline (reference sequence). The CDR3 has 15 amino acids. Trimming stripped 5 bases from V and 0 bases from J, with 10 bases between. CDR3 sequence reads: CASSPRVSTNEKLFF. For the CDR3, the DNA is TGTGCCAGCAGTCCGAGGGTCTCAACTAATGAAAAACTGTTTTTT.

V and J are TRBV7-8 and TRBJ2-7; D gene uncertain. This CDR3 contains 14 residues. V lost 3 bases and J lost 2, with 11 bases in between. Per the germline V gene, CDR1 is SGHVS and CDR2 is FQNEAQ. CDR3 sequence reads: CASSLTSNTYEQYF. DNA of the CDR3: TGTGCCAGCAGCTTGACTTCAAACACCTACGAGCAGTACTTC. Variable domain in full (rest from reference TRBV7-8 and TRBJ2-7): GAGVSQSPRYKVAKRGQDVALRCDPISGHVSLFWYQQALGQGPEFLTYFQNEAQLDKSGLPSDRFFAERPEGSVSTLKIQRTQQEDSAVYLCASSLTSNTYEQYFGPGTRLTVT.